These 13 T cell receptor beta chains were sequenced from one sample in a study of T-cell reconstitution after alpha-beta-depleted transplantation in children. TCRbeta library preparation incorporated unique molecular identifiers. TCRdb ran MiXCR on the PCR reads and lists one entry per CDR3 protein. The data show about 460,000 distinct CDR3 sequences, with 9.5% to 12% seen just once and 11% to 15% held by the top ten. The sequences come from PBMCs, mostly from graft donor cells, collected 180 days after TCRalphabeta/CD19-depleted stem cell transplant. Receptors were obtained from a female patient aged 2 to 10 who had a stem cell transplant for aplastic anemia, so the T cells may come from the graft donor.

V gene TRBV20-1 combines with J gene TRBJ2-1; 7 positions agree with TRBD2. J was trimmed by 10 bases and V by 2 bases; bases with no gene match: 11. The CDR3 is 14 amino acids. Germline V CDR1 and CDR2: DFQATT, SNEGSKA (reference sequence). The CDR3 reads CSARPIRTRYEQFF. The CDR3 DNA reads TGCAGTGCTAGACCAATTCGGACTAGGTACGAGCAGTTCTTC.

This clonotype was counted only a few times. The chain joins TRBV9 to TRBJ2-7; D may match TRBD1 or TRBD2 (6 bases each). The CDR3 totals 14 residues. Germline V gene data show CDR1 as SGDLS and CDR2 as YYNGEE. The ends were cut back, 2 bases at V and 2 bases at J, with 11 bases in the middle. The CDR3 spells CASSVGGTTYEQYF. In DNA form, the CDR3 reads TGTGCCAGCAGCGTTGGCGGGACAACCTACGAGCAGTACTTC.

This clonotype was observed a few times. V gene TRBV15 combines with J gene TRBJ2-2; D is uncertain. The germline CDR1 and CDR2 sequences are LNHNV and YYDKDF (reference sequence). This CDR3 region has 16 residues. Between the trimmed V and J ends, which lost 3 bases and 5 bases, there was a span of 16 bases. In DNA, the CDR3 is TGTGCCACCAGCAGGTGGGCAGGAAAGGGTACCGGGGAGCTGTTTTTT. Its protein product is CATSRWAGKGTGELFF.

The CDR3 here is CSARRGQGPYNEQFF. The CDR3 DNA reads as TGCAGTGCCCGTAGGGGACAGGGGCCTTACAATGAGCAGTTCTTC. The rearrangement uses TRBV20-1 and TRBJ2-1; TRBD1 aligns across 10 bases. From germline, CDR1 is DFQATT and CDR2 SNEGSKA (reference sequence). V dropped 6 bases and J dropped 4; count of bases not matched to a gene: 9. This CDR3 is 15 amino acids long.

A few counts support this clonotype. This chain uses TRBV27 with TRBJ1-4; TRBD1 aligns across 10 bases. The germline gives CDR1 MNHEY, CDR2 SMNVEV (reference sequence). This CDR3 spans 12 amino acids. DNA of the CDR3: TGTGCTTCGGGACAGGGGTATGAAAAACTGTTTTTT. Translation: CASGQGYEKLFF. The full variable domain, in which reference TRBV27 and TRBJ1-4 provide the parts outside the CDR3, is EAQVTQNPRYLITVTGKKLTVTCSQNMNHEYMSWYRQDPGLGLRQIYYSMNVEVTDKGDVPEGYKVSRKEKRNFPLILESPSPNQTSLYFCASGQGYEKLFFGSGTQLSVL.

This clonotype was counted between two and nine times. This sequence joins TRBV6-5 and TRBJ2-7; D perhaps matches TRBD1 (5 bases). V was trimmed by 0 bases and J by 7 bases, leaving 10 bases between them. The germline V gene encodes CDR1 MNHEY and CDR2 SVGAGI. CDR3 length: 13 amino acids. The CDR3 bases are TGTGCCAGCAGTTACTCGCGACAGAAAGAGCAGTACTTC. This translates into CASSYSRQKEQYF.

In this sample, this clonotype turned up a few times. The chain has TRBV7-6 and TRBJ2-1; 8 bases map to TRBD1. CDR3 length equals 17 residues. J lost 0 bases, V lost 5 bases, and 9 bases had no gene match. Germline CDR1 reads SGHVS; CDR2 reads FNYEAQ. The CDR3 nucleotides read TGTGCCAGCAGCCCGCTCGGGACAGGAGTCTCCTACAATGAGCAGTTCTTC. Protein product: CASSPLGTGVSYNEQFF.

There are a few counts of this clonotype. V is TRBV18 and J is TRBJ2-5; D uncertain. The CDR3 length is 15 residues. Germline V CDR1 and CDR2: KGHSH, LQKENI. With 3 bases removed from V and 7 bases from J, the gap between germline ends came to 18 bases. The CDR3 loop reads CASSPVLQRRGTQYF. The CDR3 coding sequence is TGTGCCAGCTCACCGGTCTTACAGAGAAGAGGGACCCAGTACTTC.

This clonotype was observed a handful of times. CDR3 DNA sequence: TGCAGCGTTGCTCACAGTCAAGAGACCCAGTACTTC. Its translation is CSVAHSQETQYF. The gene calls are TRBV29-1 and TRBJ2-5; D is uncertain. This CDR3 is 12 amino acids long. The ends were cut back, 4 bases at V and 2 bases at J, with 8 bases in the middle. CDR1 SQVTM and CDR2 ANQGSEA come from the germline V gene. Filled out from reference TRBV29-1 and TRBJ2-5, the complete variable domain reads SAVISQKPSRDICQRGTSLTIQCQVDSQVTMMFWYRQQPGQSLTLIATANQGSEATYESGFVIDKFPISRPNLTFSTLTVSNMSPEDSSIYLCSVAHSQETQYFGPGTRLLVL.

CDR3 amino acids: CASKIGGGVSNQPQHF. DNA for the CDR3: TGTGCCAGCAAAATTGGGGGAGGGGTCAGCAATCAGCCCCAGCATTTT. The chain employs TRBV12-3 or TRBV12-4 and TRBJ1-5, with a weak D call TRBD1 (5 bases). V dropped 7 bases and J dropped 1 base, with 17 bases sitting between them. This CDR3 spans 16 amino acids.

There are many counts of this clonotype. The rearrangement uses TRBV11-2 and TRBJ1-5; 10 bases match TRBD1. CDR1 is SGHAT and CDR2 is FQNNGV in the germline V gene. The CDR3 extends over 18 amino acids. The ends lost 5 bases at V and 2 bases at J; junction bases unmatched: 12. The CDR3 is CASSPGAGTGERNQPQHF. In DNA form, the CDR3 reads TGTGCCAGCAGCCCTGGAGCCGGGACAGGGGAACGCAATCAGCCCCAGCATTTT.

The V call is TRBV10-3, the J call TRBJ1-2, with TRBD1 matching 8 bases. The germline gives CDR1 ENHRY, CDR2 SYGVKD. V trimming: 2 bases; J trimming: 2 bases; junction bases outside the gene matches: 4. The CDR3 spans 15 residues. The CDR3 DNA is TGTGCCATCAGTGAGAGGACAGGGCCAAACTATGGCTACACCTTC. Residues: CAISERTGPNYGYTF.

This clonotype was seen many times. The chain combines TRBV7-6 with TRBJ2-7, with D possibly TRBD1 on 6 matching bases. Germline CDR1 reads SGHVS; CDR2 reads FNYEAQ. V shed 3 bases and J shed 4 bases, with 13 bases lying between them. The CDR3 is made up of 14 amino acids. CDR3 coding DNA: TGTGCCAGCAGCTTGGACAGTATGAGATACGAGCAGTACTTC. It is translated as CASSLDSMRYEQYF.